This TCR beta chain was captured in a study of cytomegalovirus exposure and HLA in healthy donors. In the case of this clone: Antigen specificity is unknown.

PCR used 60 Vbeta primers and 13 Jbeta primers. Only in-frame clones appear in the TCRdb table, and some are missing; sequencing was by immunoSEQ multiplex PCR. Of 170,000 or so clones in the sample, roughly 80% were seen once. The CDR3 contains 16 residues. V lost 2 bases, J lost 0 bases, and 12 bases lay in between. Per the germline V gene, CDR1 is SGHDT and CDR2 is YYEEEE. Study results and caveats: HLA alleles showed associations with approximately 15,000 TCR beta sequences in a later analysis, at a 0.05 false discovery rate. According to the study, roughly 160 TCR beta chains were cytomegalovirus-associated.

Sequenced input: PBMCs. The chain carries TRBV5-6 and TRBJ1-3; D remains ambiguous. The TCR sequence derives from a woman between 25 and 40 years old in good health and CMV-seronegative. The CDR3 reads CASSFLMTNSGNTIYF. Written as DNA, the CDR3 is TGTGCCAGCAGCTTTTTAATGACAAACTCTGGAAACACCATATATTTT.